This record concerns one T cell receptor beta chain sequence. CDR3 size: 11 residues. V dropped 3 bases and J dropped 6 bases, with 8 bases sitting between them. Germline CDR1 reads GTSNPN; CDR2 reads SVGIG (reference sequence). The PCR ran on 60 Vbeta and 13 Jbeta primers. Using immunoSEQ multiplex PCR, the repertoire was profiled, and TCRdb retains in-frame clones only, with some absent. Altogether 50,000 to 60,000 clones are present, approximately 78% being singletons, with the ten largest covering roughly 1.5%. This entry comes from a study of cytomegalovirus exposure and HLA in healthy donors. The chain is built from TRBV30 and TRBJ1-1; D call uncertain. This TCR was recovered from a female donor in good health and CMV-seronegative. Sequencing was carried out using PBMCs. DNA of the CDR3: TGTGCCTGGAGGATGGAGGCTGAAGCTTTCTTT. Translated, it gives CAWRMEAEAFF.